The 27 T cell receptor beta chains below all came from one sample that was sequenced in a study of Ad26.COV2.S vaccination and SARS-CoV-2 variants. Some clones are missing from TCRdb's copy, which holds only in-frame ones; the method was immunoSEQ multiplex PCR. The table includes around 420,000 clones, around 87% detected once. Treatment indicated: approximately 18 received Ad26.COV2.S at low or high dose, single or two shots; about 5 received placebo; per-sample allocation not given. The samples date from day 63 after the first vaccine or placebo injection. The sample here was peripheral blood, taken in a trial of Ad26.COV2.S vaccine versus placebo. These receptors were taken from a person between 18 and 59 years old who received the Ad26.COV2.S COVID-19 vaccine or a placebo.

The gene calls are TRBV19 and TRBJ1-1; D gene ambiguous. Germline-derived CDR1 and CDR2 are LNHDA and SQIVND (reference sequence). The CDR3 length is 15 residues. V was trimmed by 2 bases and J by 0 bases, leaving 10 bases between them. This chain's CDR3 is CASSIYGRLNTEAFF. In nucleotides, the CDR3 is TGTGCCAGTAGTATATATGGGAGATTGAACACTGAAGCTTTCTTT.

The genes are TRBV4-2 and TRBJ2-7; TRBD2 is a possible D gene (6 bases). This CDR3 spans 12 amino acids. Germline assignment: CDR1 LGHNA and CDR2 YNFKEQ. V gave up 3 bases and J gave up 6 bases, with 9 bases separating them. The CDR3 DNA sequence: TGTGCCAGCAGCCACGGGGGTACCGAGCAGTACTTC. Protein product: CASSHGGTEQYF.

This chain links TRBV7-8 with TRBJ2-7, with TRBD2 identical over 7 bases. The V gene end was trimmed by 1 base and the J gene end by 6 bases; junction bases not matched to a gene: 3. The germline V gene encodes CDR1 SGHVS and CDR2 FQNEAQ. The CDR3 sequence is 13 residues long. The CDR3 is CASSLERGREQYF. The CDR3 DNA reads TGTGCCAGCAGCTTAGAGCGGGGACGCGAGCAGTACTTC.

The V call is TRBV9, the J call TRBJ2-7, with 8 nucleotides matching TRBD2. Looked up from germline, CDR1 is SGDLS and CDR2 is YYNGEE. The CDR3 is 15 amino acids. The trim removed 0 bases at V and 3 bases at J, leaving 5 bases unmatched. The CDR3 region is CASSVGFSGDYEQYF. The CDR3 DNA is TGTGCCAGCAGCGTAGGGTTTAGCGGGGACTACGAGCAGTACTTC.

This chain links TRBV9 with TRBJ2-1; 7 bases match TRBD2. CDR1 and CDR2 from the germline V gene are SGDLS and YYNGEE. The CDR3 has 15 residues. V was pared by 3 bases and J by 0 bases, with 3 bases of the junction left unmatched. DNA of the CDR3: TGTGCCAGCAGCGACCGGGACTACTCCTACAATGAGCAGTTCTTC. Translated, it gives CASSDRDYSYNEQFF.

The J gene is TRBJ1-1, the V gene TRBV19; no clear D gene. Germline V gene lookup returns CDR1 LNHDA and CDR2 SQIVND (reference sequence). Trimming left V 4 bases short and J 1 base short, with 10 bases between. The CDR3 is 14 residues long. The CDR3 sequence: CASSNRFTNTEAFF. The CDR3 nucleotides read TGTGCCAGTAGTAATCGATTTACGAACACTGAAGCTTTCTTT. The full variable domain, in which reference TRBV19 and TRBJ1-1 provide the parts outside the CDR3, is DGGITQSPKYLFRKEGQNVTLSCEQNLNHDAMYWYRQDPGQGLRLIYYSQIVNDFQKGDIAEGYSVSREKKESFPLTVTSAQKNPTAFYLCASSNRFTNTEAFFGQGTRLTVV.

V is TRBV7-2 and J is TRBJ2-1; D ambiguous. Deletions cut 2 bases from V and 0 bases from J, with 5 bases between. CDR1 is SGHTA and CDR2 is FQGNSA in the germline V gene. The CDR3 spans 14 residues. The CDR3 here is CASSLISSYNEQFF. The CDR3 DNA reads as TGTGCCAGCAGCTTAATTAGCTCCTACAATGAGCAGTTCTTC. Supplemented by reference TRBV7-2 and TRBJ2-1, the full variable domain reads GAGVSQSPSNKVTEKGKDVELRCDPISGHTALYWYRQSLGQGLEFLIYFQGNSAPDKSGLPSDRFSAERTGGSVSTLTIQRTQQEDSAVYLCASSLISSYNEQFFGPGTRLTVL.

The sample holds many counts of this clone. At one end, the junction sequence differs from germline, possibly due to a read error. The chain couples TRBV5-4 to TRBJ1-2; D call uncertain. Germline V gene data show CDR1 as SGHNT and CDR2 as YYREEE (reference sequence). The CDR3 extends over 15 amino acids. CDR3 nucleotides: TGTGCCAGCAGCTCCGTCTTGGCGGTCAACTCTGGCTACACCTTC. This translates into CASSSVLAVNSGYTF.

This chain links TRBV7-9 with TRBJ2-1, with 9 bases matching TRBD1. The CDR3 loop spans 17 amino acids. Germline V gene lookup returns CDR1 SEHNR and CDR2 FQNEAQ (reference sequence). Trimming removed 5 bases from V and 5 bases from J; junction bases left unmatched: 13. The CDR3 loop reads CASSKPLGDRVHNEQFF. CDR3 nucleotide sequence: TGTGCCAGCAGCAAACCCCTAGGGGACAGGGTACACAATGAGCAGTTCTTC.

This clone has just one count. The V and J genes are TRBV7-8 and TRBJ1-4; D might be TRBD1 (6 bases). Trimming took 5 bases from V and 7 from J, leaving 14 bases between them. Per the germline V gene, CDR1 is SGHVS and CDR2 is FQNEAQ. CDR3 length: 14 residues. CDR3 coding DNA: TGTGCCAGCAGCCAGGACAGTGCGGGTGAAAAACTGTTTTTT. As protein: CASSQDSAGEKLFF.

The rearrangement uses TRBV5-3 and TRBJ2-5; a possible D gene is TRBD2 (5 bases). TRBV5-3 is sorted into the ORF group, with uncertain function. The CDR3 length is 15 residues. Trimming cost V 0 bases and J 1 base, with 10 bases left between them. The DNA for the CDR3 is TGTGCCAGAAGCTTGGGACGGGGAACCCAAGAGACCCAGTACTTC. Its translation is CARSLGRGTQETQYF.

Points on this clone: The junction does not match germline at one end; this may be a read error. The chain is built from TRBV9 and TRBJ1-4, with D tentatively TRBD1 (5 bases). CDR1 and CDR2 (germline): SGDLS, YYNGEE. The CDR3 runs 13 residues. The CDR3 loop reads CASSDRLNGNLCF. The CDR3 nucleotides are TGTGCCAGCAGTGACAGACTAAATGGGAACTTGTGTTTT.

The CDR3 region is CASSLLGQGHEAFF. In DNA form, the CDR3 reads TGTGCCAGCAGTCTCCTCGGACAGGGTCATGAAGCTTTCTTT. The chain carries TRBV27 and TRBJ1-1; TRBD1 matches at 8 bases. Unmatched junction bases numbered 9, after V lost 5 bases and J lost 7 bases. CDR3 size: 14 residues. CDR1 MNHEY and CDR2 SMNVEV come from the germline V gene (reference sequence).

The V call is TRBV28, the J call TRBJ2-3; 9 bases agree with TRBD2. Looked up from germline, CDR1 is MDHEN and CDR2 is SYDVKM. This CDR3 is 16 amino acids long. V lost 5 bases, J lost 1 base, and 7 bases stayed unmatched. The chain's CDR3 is CASSASERGGTDTQYF. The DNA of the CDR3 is TGTGCCAGCAGTGCTTCGGAGCGGGGGGGCACAGATACGCAGTATTTT.

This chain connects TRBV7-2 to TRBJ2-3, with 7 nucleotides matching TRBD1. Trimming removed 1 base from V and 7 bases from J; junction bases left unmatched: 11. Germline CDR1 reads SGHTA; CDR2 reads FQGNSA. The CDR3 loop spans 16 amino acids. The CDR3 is CASSLGVQGWKNTQYF. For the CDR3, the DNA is TGTGCCAGCAGCTTAGGTGTACAGGGGTGGAAGAATACGCAGTATTTT. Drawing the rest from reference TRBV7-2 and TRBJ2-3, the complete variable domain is GAGVSQSPSNKVTEKGKDVELRCDPISGHTALYWYRQSLGQGLEFLIYFQGNSAPDKSGLPSDRFSAERTGGSVSTLTIQRTQQEDSAVYLCASSLGVQGWKNTQYFGPGTRLTVL.

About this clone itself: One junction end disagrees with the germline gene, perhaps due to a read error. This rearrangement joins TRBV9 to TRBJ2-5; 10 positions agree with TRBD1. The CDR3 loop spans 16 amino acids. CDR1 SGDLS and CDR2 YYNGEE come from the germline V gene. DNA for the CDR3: TGTGCCAGCAGCGTAGAGGGGACAGGGGCGCAAGAGGCCCAGTACTTC. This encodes CASSVEGTGAQEAQYF. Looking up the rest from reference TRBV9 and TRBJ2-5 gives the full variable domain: DSGVTQTPKHLITATGQRVTLRCSPRSGDLSVYWYQQSLDQGLQFLIQYYNGEERAKGNILERFSAQQFPDLHSELNLSSLELGDSALYFCASSVEGTGAQEAQYFGPGTRLLVL.

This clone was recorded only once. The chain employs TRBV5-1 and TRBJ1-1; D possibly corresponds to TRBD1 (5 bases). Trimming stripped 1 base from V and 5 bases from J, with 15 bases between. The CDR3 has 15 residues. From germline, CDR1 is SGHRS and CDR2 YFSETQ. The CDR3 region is CASSLMRGYRTEAFF. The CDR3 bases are TGCGCCAGCAGCTTGATGCGGGGGTATAGAACTGAAGCTTTCTTT.

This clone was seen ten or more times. The CDR3 loop reads CASSLQGITDTQYF. The CDR3 DNA is TGTGCCAGCAGCTTGCAGGGAATCACAGATACGCAGTATTTT. The chain has TRBV11-1 and TRBJ2-3, with a weak D call TRBD1 (5 bases). The germline V and J ends were trimmed by 3 bases and 2 bases, with 9 bases remaining between them. The CDR3 runs to 14 residues. CDR1 and CDR2 from the germline V gene are SGHAT and FQDESV (reference sequence).

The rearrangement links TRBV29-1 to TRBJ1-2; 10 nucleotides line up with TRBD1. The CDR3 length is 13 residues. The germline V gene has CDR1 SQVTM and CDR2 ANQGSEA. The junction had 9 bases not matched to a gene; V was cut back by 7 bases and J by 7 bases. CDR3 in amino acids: CSARDRGSVGYTF. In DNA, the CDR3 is TGCAGCGCGCGGGACAGGGGATCTGTTGGCTACACCTTC.

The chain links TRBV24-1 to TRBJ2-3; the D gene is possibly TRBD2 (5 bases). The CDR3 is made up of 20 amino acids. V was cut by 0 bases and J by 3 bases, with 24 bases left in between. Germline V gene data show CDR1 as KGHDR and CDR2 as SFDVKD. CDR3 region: CATSDLRSSSIAGGTDTQYF. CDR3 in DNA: TGTGCCACCAGTGATTTGCGGAGCAGCAGTATCGCGGGCGGGACAGATACGCAGTATTTT.

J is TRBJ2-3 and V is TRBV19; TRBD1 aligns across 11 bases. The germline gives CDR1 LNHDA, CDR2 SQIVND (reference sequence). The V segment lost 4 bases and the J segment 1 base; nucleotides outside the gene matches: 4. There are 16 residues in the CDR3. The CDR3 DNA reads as TGTGCCAGTAGTACCGGACAGGGGGCGGGCACAGATACGCAGTATTTT. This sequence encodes CASSTGQGAGTDTQYF.

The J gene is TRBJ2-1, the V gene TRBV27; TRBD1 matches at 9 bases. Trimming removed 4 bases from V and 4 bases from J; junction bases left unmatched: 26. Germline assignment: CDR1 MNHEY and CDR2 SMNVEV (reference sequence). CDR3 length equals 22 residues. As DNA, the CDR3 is TGTGCCAGCAGTTACGACTCAACGTCTGGGACAGGGACCCCTTTGGAATACAATGAGCAGTTCTTC. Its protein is CASSYDSTSGTGTPLEYNEQFF.

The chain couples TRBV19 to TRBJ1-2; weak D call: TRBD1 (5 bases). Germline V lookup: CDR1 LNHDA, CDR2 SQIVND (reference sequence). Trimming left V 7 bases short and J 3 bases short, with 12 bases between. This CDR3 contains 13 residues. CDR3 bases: TGTGCCAGTACCTTCGGCAGGGACTATGGCTACACCTTC. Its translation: CASTFGRDYGYTF.

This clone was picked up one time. CDR3 nucleotides: TGTGCCAGCAGCCCTAGGACTCTAGCCAATGAGCAGTTCTTC. Translation: CASSPRTLANEQFF. This chain joins TRBV27 and TRBJ2-1, with a possible D match to TRBD2 (5 bases). Germline V gene lookup returns CDR1 MNHEY and CDR2 SMNVEV (reference sequence). The V end lost 6 bases, the J end lost 6 bases, and 15 bases lay between the germline ends. This CDR3 has 14 amino acids.

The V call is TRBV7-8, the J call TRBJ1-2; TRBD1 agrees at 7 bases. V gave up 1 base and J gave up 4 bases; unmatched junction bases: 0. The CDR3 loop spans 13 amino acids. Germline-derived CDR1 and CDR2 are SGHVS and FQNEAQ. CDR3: CASSLDRGYGYTF. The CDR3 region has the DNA TGTGCCAGCAGCTTAGACAGGGGCTATGGCTACACCTTC.

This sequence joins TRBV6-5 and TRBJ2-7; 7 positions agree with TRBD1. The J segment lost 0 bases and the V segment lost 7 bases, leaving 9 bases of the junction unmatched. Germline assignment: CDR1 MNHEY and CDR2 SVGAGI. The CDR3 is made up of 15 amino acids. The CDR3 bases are TGTGCCAGCAATGGAAGGACAGGTTTCTCCTACGAGCAGTACTTC. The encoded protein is CASNGRTGFSYEQYF.

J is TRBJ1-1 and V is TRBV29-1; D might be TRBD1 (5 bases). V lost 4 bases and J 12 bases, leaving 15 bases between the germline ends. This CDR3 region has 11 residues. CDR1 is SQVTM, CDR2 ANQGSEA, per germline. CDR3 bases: TGCAGCGTTGTGGTCGGGGCCGAGACTTTCTTT. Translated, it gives CSVVVGAETFF.